This record concerns one TCR beta chain sequence. The antigen is unknown. This sample stems from a study of radiation and T cells in renal cell carcinoma. General study findings and limits: In nephrectomy-only tumors, top 100 clonotypes averaged roughly 43%, versus 54% irradiated. Dominant CDR3 motifs occupied more repertoire in irradiated than control tumors. Sampling covered only roughly 1 g of each tumor.

Germline V gene sequence: CDR1 MNHEY, CDR2 SMNVEV (reference sequence). The CDR3 runs to 17 residues. Trimming took off 1 base at V and 6 bases at J, with 16 bases between the two ends. Treatment reported: treatment-naive control, cytoreductive nephrectomy. Control tumor donors were several females and roughly ten males, median age 57 years. The method was immunoSEQ multiplex PCR; TCRdb's version includes in-frame clones alone and lacks a portion of them. Seen here are fewer than 15,000 clones, less than 75% observed once, and the top ten hold 15% to 20%. The sample consisted of tumor tissue, taken from a patient whose treatment was nephrectomy without radiotherapy. The TCR sequence derives from an elderly woman with renal cell carcinoma. The gene calls are TRBV27 and TRBJ1-6; maybe TRBD1 (5 bases). CDR3 in amino acids: CASSLFYGGGGNSPLHF. The CDR3 DNA reads as TGTGCCAGCAGTTTATTTTACGGGGGGGGTGGTAATTCACCCCTCCACTTT.